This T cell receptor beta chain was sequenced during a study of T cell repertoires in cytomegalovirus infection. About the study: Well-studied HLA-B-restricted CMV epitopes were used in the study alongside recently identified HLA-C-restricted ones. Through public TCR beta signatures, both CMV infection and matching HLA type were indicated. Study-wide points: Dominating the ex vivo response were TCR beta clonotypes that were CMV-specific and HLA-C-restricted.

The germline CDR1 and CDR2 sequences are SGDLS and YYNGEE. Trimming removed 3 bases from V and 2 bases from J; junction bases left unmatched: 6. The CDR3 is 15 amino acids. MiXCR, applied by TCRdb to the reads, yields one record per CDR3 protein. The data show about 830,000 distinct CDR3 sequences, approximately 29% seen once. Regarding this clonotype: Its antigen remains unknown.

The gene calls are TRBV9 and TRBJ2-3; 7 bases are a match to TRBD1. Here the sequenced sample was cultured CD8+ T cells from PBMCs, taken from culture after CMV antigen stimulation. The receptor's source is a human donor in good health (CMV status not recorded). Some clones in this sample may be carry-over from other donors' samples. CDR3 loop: CASSAEDRVTDTQYF. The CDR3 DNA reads TGTGCCAGCAGCGCCGAAGACAGGGTCACAGATACGCAGTATTTT.